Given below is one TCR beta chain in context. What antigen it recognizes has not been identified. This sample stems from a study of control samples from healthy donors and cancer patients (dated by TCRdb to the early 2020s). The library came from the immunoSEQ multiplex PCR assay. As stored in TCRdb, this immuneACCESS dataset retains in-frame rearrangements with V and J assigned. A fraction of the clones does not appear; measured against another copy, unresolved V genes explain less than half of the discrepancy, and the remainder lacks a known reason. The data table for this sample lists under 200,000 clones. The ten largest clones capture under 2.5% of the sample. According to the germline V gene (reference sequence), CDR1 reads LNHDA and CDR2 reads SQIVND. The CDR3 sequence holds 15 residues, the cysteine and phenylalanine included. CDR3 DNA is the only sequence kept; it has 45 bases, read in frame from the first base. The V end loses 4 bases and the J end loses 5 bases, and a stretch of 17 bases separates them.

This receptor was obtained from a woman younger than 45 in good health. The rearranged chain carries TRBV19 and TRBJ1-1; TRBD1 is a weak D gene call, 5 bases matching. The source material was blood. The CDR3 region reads CASSNQGLLGTEAFF. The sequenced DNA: TGTGCCAGTAGTAATCAGGGTCTATTAGGGACTGAAGCTTTCTTT.